This entry describes one T cell receptor beta chain. What it binds is unknown. All patients picked for sequencing had shown, by flow cytometry, an expansion of CD8+CD57+ cells. The patients, all of them, had severe acquired aplastic anemia. Patients had not yet gotten any therapy when their blood was taken for sampling. Investigators profiled TCR beta VDJ and CDR3 from genomic DNA template. TCRdb redid the calling of the reads with MiXCR, one entry per CDR3 protein. The sample lists fewer than 80,000 distinct CDR3 sequences, around 70% seen once, with roughly 80% in the top ten. These data originate in a study of CD8+CD57+ T cells in acquired aplastic anemia. The CDR3 length is 18 residues. General study points: About 27 CD8+ CDR3 sequences were shared between patients and controls. Significance was not reached for CD8+ Simpson's diversity between patients and controls.

Sequencing was done on a sample of sorted CD4+, CD8+, or CD8+CD57+ T cells (not recorded which) from PBMCs. The clonotype originates from a human donor with aplastic anemia. This chain connects TRBV7-1 to TRBJ2-1; TRBD1 matches at 7 bases. The DNA end is a closer match to TRBJ2-7, so the J assignment may be wrong. TRBV7-1 is an ORF, and what it does is uncertain. CDR3 sequence: CASSSPWINGTVLRGQYF. Written as DNA, the CDR3 is TGTGCCAGCAGCTCACCATGGATAAACGGGACAGTCCTACGAGGGCAGTACTTC.